The next 31 T cell receptor beta chains were all read from a single sample in a study of shared clonotypes between healthy human individuals. The protocol was immunoSEQ multiplex PCR, while the TCRdb copy is restricted to in-frame clones and leaves out a portion. The sample consists of fewer than 400,000 clones, roughly 70% of them appearing once. The sequencing input was memory CD4+ T cells sorted from blood. The subset: CD45RA-negative fraction. All receptors derive from a man aged 30 to 39 in good health.

This chain links TRBV25-1 with TRBJ1-3, with 9 nucleotides matching TRBD1. After removal of 4 bases from V and 4 bases from J, the junction contained 5 bases not matched to a gene. Germline loops: CDR1 MGHDK, CDR2 SYGVNS. The CDR3 loop spans 15 amino acids. The CDR3 loop is CASSVIGTGGNTIYF. The CDR3 DNA follows: TGTGCCAGCAGTGTAATAGGGACAGGGGGAAACACCATATATTTT.

This clone was seen a handful of times. The V gene is TRBV5-1, the J gene TRBJ2-2; TRBD1 matches 9 bases. Per the germline V gene, CDR1 is SGHRS and CDR2 is YFSETQ. This CDR3 contains 14 residues. After removal of 3 bases from V and 4 bases from J, the junction contained 1 base not matched to a gene. In DNA form, the CDR3 reads TGCGCCAGCAGCTGGACAGGGGTCACCGGGGAGCTGTTTTTT. Its translation: CASSWTGVTGELFF.

The chain has TRBV5-1 and TRBJ2-5; D ambiguous. The CDR3 is 14 residues long. Germline assignment: CDR1 SGHRS and CDR2 YFSETQ. Trimming pared 0 bases from V and 3 bases from J, leaving 9 bases between. As DNA, the CDR3 is TGCGCCAGCAGCTTGGTAAACAGCGAAGAGACCCAGTACTTC. Its translation is CASSLVNSEETQYF.

This rearrangement joins TRBV10-3 to TRBJ2-1, with D tentatively TRBD2 (5 bases). The CDR3 covers 12 residues. Trimming shortened V by 6 bases and J by 2 bases, and 5 bases separated the two germline ends. Per germline, CDR1 ENHRY and CDR2 SYGVKD. The CDR3 bases are TGTGCCATCAGCGGGACCTACAATGAGCAGTTCTTC. Its translation: CAISGTYNEQFF.

This chain connects TRBV30 to TRBJ1-1, with D unresolved. Deletions cut 4 bases from V and 2 bases from J, with 5 bases between. The germline CDR1 and CDR2 sequences are GTSNPN and SVGIG (reference sequence). The CDR3 runs to 11 residues. CDR3 protein: CAWKLNTEAFF. The DNA for the CDR3 is TGTGCCTGGAAGCTAAACACTGAAGCTTTCTTT.

Worth noting for this clone: Distinct nucleotide sequences in the sample also encode this CDR3. The V gene is TRBV6-5, the J gene TRBJ2-3, with TRBD2 matching over 8 bases. Germline V gene lookup returns CDR1 MNHEY and CDR2 SVGAGI. With V trimmed by 5 bases and J by 3 bases, 4 bases remained unmatched. The CDR3 extends over 14 amino acids. The CDR3 is CASSKASGTDTQYF. The CDR3 coding sequence is TGTGCCAGCAGTAAGGCTAGCGGGACAGATACGCAGTATTTT.

The chain has TRBV5-1 and TRBJ2-1, with D tentatively TRBD2 (6 bases). Germline CDR1 reads SGHRS; CDR2 reads YFSETQ. V gave up 0 bases and J gave up 5 bases, with 12 bases separating them. The length of the CDR3 is 15 residues. This CDR3 reads CASSLVGTLNNEQFF. CDR3 in DNA: TGCGCCAGCAGCTTGGTGGGGACTTTGAACAATGAGCAGTTCTTC. Filled out from reference TRBV5-1 and TRBJ2-1, the complete variable domain reads KAGVTQTPRYLIKTRGQQVTLSCSPISGHRSVSWYQQTPGQGLQFLFEYFSETQRNKGNFPGRFSGRQFSNSRSEMNVSTLELGDSALYLCASSLVGTLNNEQFFGPGTRLTVL.

The V call is TRBV29-1, the J call TRBJ2-1; no definite D call. This CDR3 comprises 11 residues. Trimming shortened V by 8 bases and J by 7 bases, and 12 bases separated the two germline ends. Germline values: CDR1 SQVTM, CDR2 ANQGSEA. As DNA, the CDR3 is TGCAGCTCCTGGGGAAAGAATGAGCAGTTCTTC. Its protein is CSSWGKNEQFF.

The CDR3 region is CASSQARPGPTEAFF. The CDR3, as DNA: TGCGCCAGCAGCCAAGCCCGCCCGGGTCCCACTGAAGCTTTCTTT. The genes are TRBV4-3 and TRBJ1-1; D is ambiguous. Germline-derived CDR1 and CDR2 are LGHNA and YSLEER. The CDR3 runs to 15 residues. V was clipped by 1 base and J by 4 bases, with 13 bases between them.

The chain carries TRBV27 and TRBJ2-5; possibly TRBD2 for D (5 bases). Between the trimmed V and J ends, which lost 2 bases and 4 bases, there was a span of 11 bases. This CDR3 has 14 residues. Germline assignment: CDR1 MNHEY and CDR2 SMNVEV (reference sequence). The CDR3 sequence is CASSLSLAGETQYF. CDR3 coding DNA: TGTGCCAGCAGTTTAAGCTTGGCGGGAGAGACCCAGTACTTC.

J is TRBJ2-3 and V is TRBV5-5; 10 nucleotides match TRBD2. The trim removed 10 bases at V and 4 bases at J, leaving 12 bases unmatched. Germline V gives CDR1 SGHKS, CDR2 YYEKEE (reference sequence). The CDR3 extends over 15 amino acids. The CDR3 nucleotides read TGTGCCTGCGGTAGCGGGAGGCCCGGGGCAGATACGCAGTATTTT. Residues: CACGSGRPGADTQYF.

V is TRBV6-1 and J is TRBJ1-3; TRBD1 matches at 8 bases. The J segment lost 9 bases and the V segment lost 2 bases, leaving 12 bases of the junction unmatched. Germline V lookup: CDR1 MNHNS, CDR2 SASEGT. The CDR3 contains 16 residues. CDR3 residues: CASSELSTGTGSTIYF. The DNA of the CDR3 is TGTGCCAGCAGTGAACTGTCGACCGGGACAGGTAGCACCATATATTTT.

This clone is a singleton in its sample. The chain joins TRBV5-1 to TRBJ1-2, with 7 bases fitting TRBD1. The germline V gene has CDR1 SGHRS and CDR2 YFSETQ. CDR3 size: 13 residues. V lost 0 bases, J lost 8 bases, and 4 bases stayed unmatched. For the CDR3, the DNA is TGCGCCAGCAGCTTGGCCGACAGGGAAGGCTACACCTTC. Translating gives CASSLADREGYTF.

This chain uses TRBV5-1 with TRBJ1-1; maybe TRBD1 (5 bases). This CDR3 is built from 15 residues. V was cut by 0 bases and J by 5 bases, with 14 bases left in between. CDR1 and CDR2 from the germline V gene are SGHRS and YFSETQ. The DNA for the CDR3 is TGCGCCAGCAGCTTGGCCTCTGGGGCGGCGACTGAAGCTTTCTTT. Translation gives CASSLASGAATEAFF.

This clone was detected ten times or more. This sample includes further DNA sequences coding for the same CDR3. The chain employs TRBV7-9 and TRBJ2-2; 7 bases map to TRBD1. Trimming cost V 6 bases and J 0 bases; bases outside gene matches: 4. The CDR3 is 15 amino acids. Germline V gene lookup returns CDR1 SEHNR and CDR2 FQNEAQ (reference sequence). The CDR3 sequence is CASRPGTANTGELFF. CDR3 nucleotide sequence: TGTGCCAGCAGGCCCGGGACAGCGAACACCGGGGAGCTGTTTTTT. The variable domain in full, with the rest retrieved from reference TRBV7-9 and TRBJ2-2, is DTGVSQNPRHKITKRGQNVTFRCDPISEHNRLYWYRQTLGQGPEFLTYFQNEAQLEKSRLLSDRFSAERPKGSFSTLEIQRTEQGDSAMYLCASRPGTANTGELFFGEGSRLTVL.

This clone has a handful of counts. This chain uses TRBV14 with TRBJ2-7; 7 bases match TRBD2. CDR1 SGHDN and CDR2 FVKESK come from the germline V gene. The CDR3 loop spans 19 amino acids. Trimming removed 0 bases from V and 0 bases from J; junction bases left unmatched: 14. CDR3 sequence: CASSQEAGEGLLSSYEQYF. The CDR3 DNA reads TGTGCCAGCAGCCAAGAGGCGGGGGAGGGACTGCTGAGCTCCTACGAGCAGTACTTC.

J is TRBJ2-7 and V is TRBV6-1; TRBD2 might be the D (6 bases). The germline gives CDR1 MNHNS, CDR2 SASEGT. The CDR3 sequence is 13 residues long. V was pared by 7 bases and J by 3 bases, with 13 bases between. The DNA of the CDR3 is TGTGCCAGCACGCGGAGGGAAGGCTACGAGCAGTACTTC. The encoded protein is CASTRREGYEQYF.

The V gene is TRBV28, the J gene TRBJ2-5; tentatively, D is TRBD1 or TRBD2 (5 bases each). V was shortened by 3 bases and J by 1 base, with 12 bases between the two germline ends. The CDR3 extends over 15 amino acids. CDR1 MDHEN and CDR2 SYDVKM come from the germline V gene. Written as DNA, the CDR3 is TGTGCCAGCAGTTTGCCTGGGACGTCCCAAGAGACCCAGTACTTC. Translating gives CASSLPGTSQETQYF.

The rearrangement links TRBV6-5 to TRBJ1-2; D possibly corresponds to TRBD1 (5 bases). The CDR3 has 14 amino acids. V shed 6 bases and J shed 5 bases, with 16 bases lying between them. CDR1 MNHEY and CDR2 SVGAGI come from the germline V gene. CDR3 loop: CASSTVGKGYGYTF. The CDR3 DNA is TGTGCCAGCAGCACAGTGGGGAAGGGGTATGGCTACACCTTC.

This chain uses TRBV2 with TRBJ2-1, with unresolved D. Germline assignment: CDR1 SNHLY and CDR2 FYNNEI. The CDR3 is made up of 12 amino acids. V lost 7 bases and J 15 bases, leaving 19 bases between the germline ends. CDR3: CASTVLALGLFF. CDR3 in DNA: TGTGCCAGCACCGTTCTCGCTCTTGGTCTGTTCTTC. Supplemented by reference TRBV2 and TRBJ2-1, the full variable domain reads EPEVTQTPSHQVTQMGQEVILRCVPISNHLYFYWYRQILGQKVEFLVSFYNNEISEKSEIFDDQFSVERPDGSNFTLKIRSTKLEDSAMYFCASTVLALGLFFGPGTRLTVL.

This clone was detected once. The chain has TRBV12-2 and TRBJ1-1. TRBV12-2 is assigned pseudogene status. There are 18 residues in the CDR3. In DNA form, the CDR3 reads TGTGCAACCGCGCTTAGCGAGCTTACGTCCGGGGCGAACACTGAAGCTTTCTTT. Protein sequence: CATALSELTSGANTEAFF.

CDR3 nucleotide sequence: TGTGCCAGCAGCTTAACGAGTTCCAGGGGAAATGAGCAGTTCTTC. Amino acids: CASSLTSSRGNEQFF. The chain uses TRBV7-3 and TRBJ2-1; D might be TRBD1 (6 bases). The V and J ends lost 0 bases and 7 bases respectively, with 13 bases between them. CDR1 and CDR2 from the germline V gene are SGHTA and FQGTGA. The CDR3 spans 15 residues.

The chain couples TRBV6-1 to TRBJ1-5; a possible D gene is TRBD1 (6 bases). This CDR3 contains 14 residues. With 7 bases removed from V and 2 bases from J, the gap between germline ends came to 12 bases. From germline, CDR1 is MNHNS and CDR2 SASEGT. The CDR3 loop reads CASTIGGGNQPQHF. The CDR3 nucleotides are TGTGCCAGCACCATAGGGGGTGGCAATCAGCCCCAGCATTTT.

The chain has TRBV10-2 and TRBJ2-7; the D gene is possibly TRBD1 (5 bases). Trimming left V 3 bases short and J 0 bases short, with 12 bases between. The CDR3 length is 15 residues. Germline V lookup: CDR1 WSHSY, CDR2 SAAADI. Here the CDR3 DNA reads TGCGCCAGCAGTGAATCCGACAGTTACTCCTACGAGCAGTACTTC. Translation: CASSESDSYSYEQYF.

The chain uses TRBV27 and TRBJ2-2; D may be TRBD2 (6 bases). Germline CDR1 is MNHEY and CDR2 is SMNVEV (reference sequence). V lost 2 bases to trimming and J lost 1 base, with 8 bases between them. The CDR3 extends over 15 amino acids. The CDR3 loop is CASSLGSGNTGELFF. Here the CDR3 DNA reads TGTGCCAGCAGTTTAGGTAGCGGGAACACCGGGGAGCTGTTTTTT.

Remarks on this clone: The junction does not match germline at one end; this may be a read error. In DNA, the CDR3 is TGTGCTAGCAGCTTAGGGACCGGGAGGGCAGATACGCAGTATTTT. The encoded protein is CASSLGTGRADTQYF. V gene TRBV7-7 combines with J gene TRBJ2-3; 8 nucleotides line up with TRBD2. The CDR3 contains 15 residues. In germline, CDR1 is SSHAT, CDR2 FNYEAQ (reference sequence).

The rearrangement uses TRBV28 and TRBJ2-7; D call uncertain. CDR3 length: 14 residues. Germline CDR1 MDHEN, CDR2 SYDVKM. V shed 6 bases and J shed 2 bases, with 14 bases lying between them. The DNA of the CDR3 is TGTGCCAGCAGCCCCGGCGGAACGACCTACGAGCAGTACTTC. Translated: CASSPGGTTYEQYF.

The chain uses TRBV7-9 and TRBJ2-1; D uncertain. Germline V CDR1 and CDR2: SEHNR, FQNEAQ (reference sequence). The CDR3 has 14 residues. The V and J ends lost 5 bases and 1 base respectively, with 9 bases between them. The CDR3 DNA follows: TGTGCCAGCAGCCCCCCCGGTTCCTACAATGAGCAGTTCTTC. Translated, it gives CASSPPGSYNEQFF.

In this sample, this clone turned up once. V and J are TRBV27 and TRBJ1-2; D possibly corresponds to TRBD1 (6 bases). Germline V gives CDR1 MNHEY, CDR2 SMNVEV (reference sequence). The CDR3 has 14 amino acids. The ends were cut back, 2 bases at V and 7 bases at J, with 14 bases in the middle. CDR3 coding DNA: TGTGCCAGCAGTTTAGGTCAGGGGAGAGGTGGCTACACCTTC. This translates into CASSLGQGRGGYTF.

The V gene is TRBV5-4, the J gene TRBJ2-7; 7 nucleotides match TRBD2. The CDR3 has 15 residues. With V trimmed by 0 bases and J by 8 bases, 11 bases remained unmatched. Germline V gene sequence: CDR1 SGHNT, CDR2 YYREEE (reference sequence). Written as DNA, the CDR3 is TGTGCCAGCAGCTTGGTTGGGGAGGGGCTTCCAAAGCAGTACTTC. Translating gives CASSLVGEGLPKQYF.

The chain couples TRBV28 to TRBJ1-1; D uncertain. V lost 5 bases and J lost 1, with 5 bases in between. The germline gives CDR1 MDHEN, CDR2 SYDVKM. There are 12 residues in the CDR3. The chain's CDR3 is CASSQENTEAFF. Written as DNA, the CDR3 is TGTGCCAGCAGTCAGGAGAACACTGAAGCTTTCTTT. Variable domain in full (rest from reference TRBV28 and TRBJ1-1): DVKVTQSSRYLVKRTGEKVFLECVQDMDHENMFWYRQDPGLGLRLIYFSYDVKMKEKGDIPEGYSVSREKKERFSLILESASTNQTSMYLCASSQENTEAFFGQGTRLTVV.